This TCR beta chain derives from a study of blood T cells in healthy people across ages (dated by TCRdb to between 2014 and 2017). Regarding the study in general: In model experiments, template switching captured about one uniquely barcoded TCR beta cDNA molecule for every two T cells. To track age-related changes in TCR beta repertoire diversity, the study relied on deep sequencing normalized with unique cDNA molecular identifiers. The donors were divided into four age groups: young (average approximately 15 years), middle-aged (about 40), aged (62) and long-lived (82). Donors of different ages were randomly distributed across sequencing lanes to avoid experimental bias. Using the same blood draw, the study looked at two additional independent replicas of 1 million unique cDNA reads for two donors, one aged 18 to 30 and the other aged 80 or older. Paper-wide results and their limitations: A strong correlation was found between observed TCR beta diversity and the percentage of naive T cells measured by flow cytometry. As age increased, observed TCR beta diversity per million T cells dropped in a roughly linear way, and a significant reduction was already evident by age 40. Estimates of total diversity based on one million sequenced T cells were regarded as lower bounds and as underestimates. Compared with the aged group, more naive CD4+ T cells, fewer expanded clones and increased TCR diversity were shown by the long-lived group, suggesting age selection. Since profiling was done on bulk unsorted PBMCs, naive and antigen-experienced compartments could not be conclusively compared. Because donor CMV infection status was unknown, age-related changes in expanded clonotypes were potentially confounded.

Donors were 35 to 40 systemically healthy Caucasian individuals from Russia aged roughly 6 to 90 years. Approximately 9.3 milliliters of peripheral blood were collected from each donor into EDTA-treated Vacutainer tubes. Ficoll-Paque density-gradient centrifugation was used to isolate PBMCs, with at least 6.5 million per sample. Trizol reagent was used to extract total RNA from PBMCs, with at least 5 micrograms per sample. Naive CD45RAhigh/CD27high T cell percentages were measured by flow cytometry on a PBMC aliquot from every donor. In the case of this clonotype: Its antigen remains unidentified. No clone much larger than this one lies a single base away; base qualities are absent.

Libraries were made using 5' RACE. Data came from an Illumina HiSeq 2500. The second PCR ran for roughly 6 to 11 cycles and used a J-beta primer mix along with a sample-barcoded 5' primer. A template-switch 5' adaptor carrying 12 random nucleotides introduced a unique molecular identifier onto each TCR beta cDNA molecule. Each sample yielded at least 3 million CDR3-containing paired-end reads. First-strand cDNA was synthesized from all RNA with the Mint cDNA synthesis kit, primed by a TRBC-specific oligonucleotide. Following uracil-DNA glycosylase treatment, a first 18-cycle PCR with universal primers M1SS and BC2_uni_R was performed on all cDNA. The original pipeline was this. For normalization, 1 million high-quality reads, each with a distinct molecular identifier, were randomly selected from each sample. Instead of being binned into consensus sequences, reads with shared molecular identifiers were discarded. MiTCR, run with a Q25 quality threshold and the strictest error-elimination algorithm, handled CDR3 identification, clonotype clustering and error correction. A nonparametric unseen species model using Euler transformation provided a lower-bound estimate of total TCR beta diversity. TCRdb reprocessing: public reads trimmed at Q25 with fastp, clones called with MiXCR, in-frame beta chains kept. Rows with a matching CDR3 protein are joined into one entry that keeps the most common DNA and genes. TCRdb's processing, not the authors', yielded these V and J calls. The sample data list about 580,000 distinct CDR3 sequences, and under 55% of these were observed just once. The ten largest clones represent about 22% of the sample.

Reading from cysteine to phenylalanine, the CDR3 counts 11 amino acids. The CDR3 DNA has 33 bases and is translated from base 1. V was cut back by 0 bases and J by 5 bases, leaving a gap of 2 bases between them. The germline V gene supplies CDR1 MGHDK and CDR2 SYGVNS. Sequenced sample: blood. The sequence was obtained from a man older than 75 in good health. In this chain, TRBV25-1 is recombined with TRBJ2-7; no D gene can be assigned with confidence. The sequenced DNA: TGTGCCAGCAGTGAATATAACGAGCAGTACTTC. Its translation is CASSEYNEQYF.